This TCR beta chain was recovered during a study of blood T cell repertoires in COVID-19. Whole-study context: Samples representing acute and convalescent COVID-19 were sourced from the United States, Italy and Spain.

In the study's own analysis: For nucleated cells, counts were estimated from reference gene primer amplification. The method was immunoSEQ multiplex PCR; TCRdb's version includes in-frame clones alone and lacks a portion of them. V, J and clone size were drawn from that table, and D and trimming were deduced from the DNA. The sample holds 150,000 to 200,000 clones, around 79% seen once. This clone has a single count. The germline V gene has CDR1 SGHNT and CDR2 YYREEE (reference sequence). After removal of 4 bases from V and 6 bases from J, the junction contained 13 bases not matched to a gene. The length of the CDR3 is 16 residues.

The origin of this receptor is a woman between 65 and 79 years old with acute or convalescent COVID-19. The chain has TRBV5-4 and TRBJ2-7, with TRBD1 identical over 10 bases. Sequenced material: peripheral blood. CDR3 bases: TGTGCCAGCAGCCTCCGACCGGGACAGGGGAACGTCGAGCAGTACTTC. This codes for CASSLRPGQGNVEQYF.